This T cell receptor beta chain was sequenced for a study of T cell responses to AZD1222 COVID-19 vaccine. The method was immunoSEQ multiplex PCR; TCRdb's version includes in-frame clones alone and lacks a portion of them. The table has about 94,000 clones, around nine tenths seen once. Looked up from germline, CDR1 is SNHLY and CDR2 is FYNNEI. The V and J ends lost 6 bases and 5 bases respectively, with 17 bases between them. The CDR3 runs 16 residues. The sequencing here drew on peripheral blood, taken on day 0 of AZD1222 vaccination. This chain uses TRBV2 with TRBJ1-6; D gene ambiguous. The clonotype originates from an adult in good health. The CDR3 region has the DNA TGTGCCAGCAGGATTCGGACTCCACGGAATAATTCACCCCTCCACTTT. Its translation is CASRIRTPRNNSPLHF.